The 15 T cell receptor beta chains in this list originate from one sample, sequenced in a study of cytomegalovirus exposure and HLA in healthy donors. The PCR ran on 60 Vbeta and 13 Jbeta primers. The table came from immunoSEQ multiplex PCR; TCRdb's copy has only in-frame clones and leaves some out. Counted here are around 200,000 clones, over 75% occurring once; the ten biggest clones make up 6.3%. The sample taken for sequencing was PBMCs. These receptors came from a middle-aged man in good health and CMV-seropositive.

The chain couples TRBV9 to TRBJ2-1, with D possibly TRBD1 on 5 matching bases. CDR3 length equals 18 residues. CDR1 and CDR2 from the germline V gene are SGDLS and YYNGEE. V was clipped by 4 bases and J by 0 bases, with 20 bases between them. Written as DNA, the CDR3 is TGTGCCAGCAGCCCCAGCTCAGGGCGACGAGTCTCCTACAATGAGCAGTTCTTC. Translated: CASSPSSGRRVSYNEQFF.

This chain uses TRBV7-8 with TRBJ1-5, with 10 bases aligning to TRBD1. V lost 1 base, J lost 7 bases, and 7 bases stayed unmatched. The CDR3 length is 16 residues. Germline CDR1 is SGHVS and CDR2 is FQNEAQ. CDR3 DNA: TGTGCCAGCAGCTTAGTAAGGACAGGGGGAATGCAGCCCCAGCATTTT. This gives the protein CASSLVRTGGMQPQHF. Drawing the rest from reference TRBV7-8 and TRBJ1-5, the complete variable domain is GAGVSQSPRYKVAKRGQDVALRCDPISGHVSLFWYQQALGQGPEFLTYFQNEAQLDKSGLPSDRFFAERPEGSVSTLKIQRTQQEDSAVYLCASSLVRTGGMQPQHFGDGTRLSIL.

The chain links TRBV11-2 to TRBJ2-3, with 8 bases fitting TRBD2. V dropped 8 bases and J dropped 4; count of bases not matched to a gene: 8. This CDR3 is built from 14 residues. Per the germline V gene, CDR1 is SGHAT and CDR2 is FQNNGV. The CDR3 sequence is CASGRSGGADTQYF. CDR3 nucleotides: TGTGCCAGCGGGCGGAGCGGGGGTGCAGATACGCAGTATTTT. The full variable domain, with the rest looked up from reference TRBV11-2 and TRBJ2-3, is EAGVAQSPRYKIIEKRQSVAFWCNPISGHATLYWYQQILGQGPKLLIQFQNNGVVDDSQLPKDRFSAERLKGVDSTLKIQPAKLEDSAVYLCASGRSGGADTQYFGPGTRLTVL.

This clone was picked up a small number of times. CDR3 loop: CASSEGTGCCTEAFF. The CDR3, as DNA: TGTGCCAGCAGTGAAGGGACAGGGTGCTGCACTGAAGCTTTCTTT. This chain uses TRBV25-1 with TRBJ1-1, with TRBD1 identical over 9 bases. The CDR3 is 15 residues long. Germline-derived CDR1 and CDR2 are MGHDK and SYGVNS. V lost 2 bases to trimming and J lost 4 bases; unmatched junction nucleotides: 5.

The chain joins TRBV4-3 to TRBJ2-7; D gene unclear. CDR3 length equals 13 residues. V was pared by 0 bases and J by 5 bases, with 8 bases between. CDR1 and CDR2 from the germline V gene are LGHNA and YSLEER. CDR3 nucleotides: TGCGCCAGCAGCCAAGAAGAAGGAGACGAGCAGTACTTC. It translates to CASSQEEGDEQYF.

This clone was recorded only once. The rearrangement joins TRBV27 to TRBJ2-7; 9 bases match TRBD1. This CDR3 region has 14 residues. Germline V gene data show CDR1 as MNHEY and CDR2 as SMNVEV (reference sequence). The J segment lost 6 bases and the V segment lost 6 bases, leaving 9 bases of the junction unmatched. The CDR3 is CASSPRDRVREQYF. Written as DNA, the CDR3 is TGTGCCAGCAGCCCCCGGGACAGGGTACGCGAGCAGTACTTC.

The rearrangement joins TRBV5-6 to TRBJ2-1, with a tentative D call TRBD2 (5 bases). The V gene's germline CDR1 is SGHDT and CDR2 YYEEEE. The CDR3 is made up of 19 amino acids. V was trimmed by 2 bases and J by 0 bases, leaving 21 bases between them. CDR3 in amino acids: CASSFQLGPPRSSYNEQFF. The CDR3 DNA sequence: TGTGCCAGCAGCTTCCAACTAGGGCCGCCTAGGAGCTCCTACAATGAGCAGTTCTTC.

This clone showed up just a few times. CDR3 residues: CASSPLGGQWGNIQYF. The CDR3 DNA reads as TGTGCCAGTAGTCCTCTTGGGGGACAGTGGGGAAACATTCAGTACTTC. V usage is TRBV19 and J usage is TRBJ2-4, with 7 bases fitting TRBD1. CDR3 length: 16 amino acids. With 5 bases clipped from V and 6 bases from J, the junction kept 13 bases outside the gene matches. CDR1 is LNHDA, CDR2 SQIVND, per germline (reference sequence). The variable domain in full, with the rest retrieved from reference TRBV19 and TRBJ2-4, is DGGITQSPKYLFRKEGQNVTLSCEQNLNHDAMYWYRQDPGQGLRLIYYSQIVNDFQKGDIAEGYSVSREKKESFPLTVTSAQKNPTAFYLCASSPLGGQWGNIQYFGAGTRLSVL.

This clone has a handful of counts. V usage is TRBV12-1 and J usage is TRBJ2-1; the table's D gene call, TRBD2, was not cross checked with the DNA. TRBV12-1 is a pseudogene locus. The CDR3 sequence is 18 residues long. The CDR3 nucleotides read TGTGCCAGCAGCTTTGTCCTAGCGGGGGGGCGGTCCTACAATGAGCAGTTCTTC. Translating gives CASSFVLAGGRSYNEQFF.

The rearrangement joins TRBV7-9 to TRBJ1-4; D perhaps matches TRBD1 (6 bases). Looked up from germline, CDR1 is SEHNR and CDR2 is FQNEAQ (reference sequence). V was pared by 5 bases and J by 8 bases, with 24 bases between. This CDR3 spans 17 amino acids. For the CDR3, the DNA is TGTGCCAGCAGCCTATGGGCAGGGGAAGGAAGGGTCGAAAAACTGTTTTTT. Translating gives CASSLWAGEGRVEKLFF.

This chain's CDR3 is CASSMWLAGGPLGKNIQYF. DNA for the CDR3: TGTGCCAGTAGTATGTGGCTAGCGGGGGGGCCGCTCGGCAAAAACATTCAGTACTTC. V is TRBV19 and J is TRBJ2-4, with TRBD2 matching 12 bases. The V gene's germline CDR1 is LNHDA and CDR2 SQIVND (reference sequence). The ends lost 3 bases at V and 3 bases at J; junction bases unmatched: 12. CDR3 size: 19 residues.

The CDR3 DNA is TGTGCCAGCAGCTGGACGCGGGGGGGCCGTGTGGAGACCCAGTACTTC. Residues: CASSWTRGGRVETQYF. The chain recombines TRBV5-6 with TRBJ2-5, with 9 bases lining up with TRBD2. CDR1 is SGHDT and CDR2 is YYEEEE in the germline V gene. The CDR3 sequence is 16 residues long. V lost 3 bases to trimming and J lost 5 bases; unmatched junction nucleotides: 11.

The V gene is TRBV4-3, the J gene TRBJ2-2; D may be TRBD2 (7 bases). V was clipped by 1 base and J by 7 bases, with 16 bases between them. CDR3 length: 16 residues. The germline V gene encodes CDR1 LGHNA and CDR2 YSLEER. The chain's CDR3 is CASSQAARGGVGELFF. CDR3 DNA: TGCGCCAGCAGCCAAGCGGCTCGAGGGGGGGTCGGGGAGCTGTTTTTT.

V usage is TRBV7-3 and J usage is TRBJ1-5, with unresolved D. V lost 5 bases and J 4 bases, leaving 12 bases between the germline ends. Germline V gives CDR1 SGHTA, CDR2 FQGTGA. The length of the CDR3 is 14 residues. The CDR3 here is CASSAPRGNQPQHF. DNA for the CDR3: TGTGCCAGCAGCGCTCCTCGGGGTAATCAGCCCCAGCATTTT.

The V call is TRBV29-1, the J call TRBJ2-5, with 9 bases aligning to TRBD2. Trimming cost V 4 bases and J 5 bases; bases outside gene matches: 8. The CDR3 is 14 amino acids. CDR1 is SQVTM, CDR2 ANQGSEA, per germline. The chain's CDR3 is CSVGRGGGEETQYF. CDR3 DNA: TGCAGCGTTGGGCGCGGGGGGGGCGAGGAGACCCAGTACTTC.